The present entry profiles one T cell receptor beta chain with its context. Its target is not known. These data are taken from a study of T cell responses to AZD1222 COVID-19 vaccine. Per germline, CDR1 MNHEY and CDR2 SVGAGI. CDR3 length: 15 residues. Between the trimmed V and J ends, which lost 4 bases and 3 bases, there was a span of 13 bases. Clones were sequenced by immunoSEQ multiplex PCR, and TCRdb holds only the in-frame ones, with some missing. The sample has about 180,000 clones, approximately 94% seen once. General study points: Mostly white British, mostly female donors; authors suggested clonal diversity may be underestimated.

Sequenced here: peripheral blood, sampled 28 days after the second AZD1222 dose. This chain links TRBV6-5 with TRBJ1-5, with D maybe TRBD1 (6 bases). The clonotype originates from an adult who received the AZD1222 COVID-19 vaccine. As DNA, the CDR3 is TGTGCCAGCAGTTCCCAAGGGGGGTCCAATCAGCCCCAGCATTTT. Encoded protein: CASSSQGGSNQPQHF.